This T cell receptor beta chain was obtained from a study of Tregs in tolerant kidney transplant recipients. Trimming took off 6 bases at V and 0 bases at J, with 12 bases between the two ends. The CDR3 covers 15 residues. Germline V gives CDR1 MNHEY, CDR2 SVGAGI. Unstimulated regulatory T cells (CD4+CD25+CD127-), CD4+CD25- non-regulatory cells, CD4 and CD8 cells were FACS-sorted from thawed PBMCs. As regards this clone: The antigen is not known.

The method was immunoSEQ multiplex PCR; TCRdb's version includes in-frame clones alone and lacks a portion of them. Seen here are about 240,000 clones, around 82% observed once, and the top ten hold less than 0.75%. Overall study findings and caveats: The most relevant donor-specific Treg TCRbeta repertoire apparently came from expansion with activated donor B cells. This study did not directly address biological reproducibility. The small number of patients limits these findings pending further validation.

Sequenced: CD4+ T cells from blood. The chain couples TRBV6-5 to TRBJ1-3, with D perhaps matching TRBD1 (6 bases). The TCR sequence derives from a human donor in good health. The CDR3 protein is CASSPTRGSGNTIYF. As DNA, the CDR3 is TGTGCCAGCAGCCCAACCAGGGGCTCTGGAAACACCATATATTTT.